This T cell receptor (beta chain) comes out of a study of a mutant IDH1 vaccine in newly diagnosed glioma. At the level of the study: Earlier care involved radiotherapy, temozolomide, or both, and the majority received both.

This CDR3 has 18 residues. With 2 bases clipped from V and 0 bases from J, the junction kept 7 bases outside the gene matches. Looked up from germline, CDR1 is SGHTA and CDR2 is FQGNSA. Described time point: baseline, week 1 (first vaccination visit). Treatment of the sample: pre-vaccination baseline after standard-of-care therapy. Some clones are missing from TCRdb's copy, which holds only in-frame ones; the method was immunoSEQ multiplex PCR. The table includes about 68,000 clones, less than 85% detected once. Regarding this clone: Its matching antigen is unknown.

The study's findings and limits: Patients showed vaccine-induced immune responses at a rate of around 94%. Apparently unrelated to pseudoprogression were changes in the top peripheral T cell clonotypes.

The sample consisted of PBMCs, taken from a glioma patient treated with radiotherapy, temozolomide or both. The origin of this receptor is a man aged 50-59 years with glioma. The rearrangement links TRBV7-2 to TRBJ2-2; 9 positions match TRBD2. The CDR3 DNA is TGTGCCAGCAGCTTAACAACTAGCGGGCCCTCGAACACCGGGGAGCTGTTTTTT. It specifies CASSLTTSGPSNTGELFF.